The 17 T cell receptor beta chains reported below all come from one sample, sequenced in a study of blood T cells in healthy people across ages. A second about 7 to 12 cycle PCR used barcoded and J-beta primers. TCRdb used MiXCR to reprocess the 5' RACE reads, holding one entry per CDR3 protein. Here the sample spans around 1,700,000 distinct CDR3 sequences, 25% to 30% being singletons. The sample taken for sequencing was blood. These receptors were collected from a woman aged 25 to 45 in good health.

The chain employs TRBV5-1 and TRBJ1-2; TRBD1 agrees at 9 bases. This CDR3 spans 15 amino acids. Germline CDR1 is SGHRS and CDR2 is YFSETQ. Germline trimming cut 3 bases from V and 7 bases from J; bases unmatched to any gene: 10. This CDR3 reads CASSSVGTGIGGYTF. CDR3 bases: TGCGCCAGCAGCTCGGTTGGGACAGGGATCGGTGGCTACACCTTC.

This chain joins TRBV12-3 or TRBV12-4 and TRBJ2-1; 7 nucleotides match TRBD1. This CDR3 has 16 amino acids. V gave up 5 bases and J gave up 1 base; unmatched junction bases: 8. CDR3 sequence: CASSPGYRGSYNEQFF. The CDR3 DNA is TGTGCCAGCAGTCCCGGATACAGGGGTTCCTACAATGAGCAGTTCTTC.

J is TRBJ1-4 and V is TRBV5-1, with unresolved D. The germline gives CDR1 SGHRS, CDR2 YFSETQ. This CDR3 region has 14 residues. Trimming removed 2 bases from V and 6 bases from J, with 11 bases in between. Here the CDR3 DNA reads TGCGCCAGCAGCTTCACCACGAAGGATGAAAAACTGTTTTTT. Its translation is CASSFTTKDEKLFF.

The chain combines TRBV19 with TRBJ1-2, with D unresolved. Trimming pared 8 bases from V and 7 bases from J, leaving 11 bases between. The CDR3 is 11 amino acids. CDR1 is LNHDA and CDR2 is SQIVND in the germline V gene (reference sequence). CDR3 coding DNA: TGTGCCAGTTCAAGAGATCGTGGCTACACCTTC. It yields the protein CASSRDRGYTF.

This clonotype was seen ten or more times. J is TRBJ2-3 and V is TRBV20-1; 11 bases map to TRBD2. Germline-derived CDR1 and CDR2 are DFQATT and SNEGSKA (reference sequence). V gave up 0 bases and J gave up 0 bases; unmatched junction bases: 2. The CDR3 length is 16 residues. CDR3 loop: CSARDSSGRSTDTQYF. For the CDR3, the DNA is TGCAGTGCTAGAGATTCTAGCGGGAGGAGCACAGATACGCAGTATTTT.

This clonotype was found a few times. This rearrangement joins TRBV9 to TRBJ2-7; 14 bases match TRBD2. CDR1 and CDR2 (germline): SGDLS, YYNGEE. V lost 2 bases to trimming and J lost 5 bases; unmatched junction nucleotides: 6. This CDR3 region has 16 residues. The CDR3 DNA reads TGTGCCAGCAGCGTTAGGACTAGCGGGGGGCGCAACGAGCAGTACTTC. It codes for CASSVRTSGGRNEQYF. The full variable domain, rest sourced from reference TRBV9 and TRBJ2-7, is DSGVTQTPKHLITATGQRVTLRCSPRSGDLSVYWYQQSLDQGLQFLIQYYNGEERAKGNILERFSAQQFPDLHSELNLSSLELGDSALYFCASSVRTSGGRNEQYFGPGTRLTVT.

The CDR3 nucleotides read TGTGCCACCAGTGATTTGGAGGGAGTAAGCACAGATACGCAGTATTTT. It yields the protein CATSDLEGVSTDTQYF. V is TRBV24-1 and J is TRBJ2-3, with D possibly matching TRBD2 (5 bases). The CDR3 sequence is 16 residues long. Trimming took 0 bases from V and 0 from J, leaving 9 bases between them. In germline, CDR1 is KGHDR, CDR2 SFDVKD.

This clonotype occurred many times. The chain is built from TRBV3-1 and TRBJ1-2; no firm D call. Trimming took off 0 bases at V and 7 bases at J, with 9 bases between the two ends. This CDR3 has 13 amino acids. The germline gives CDR1 LGHDT, CDR2 YNNKEL (reference sequence). The CDR3 coding sequence is TGTGCCAGCAGCCAAGATCGGGTACGTGGCTACACCTTC. It codes for CASSQDRVRGYTF.

This rearrangement joins TRBV7-2 to TRBJ2-1; D is undetermined. The CDR3 consists of 13 residues. Germline CDR1 SGHTA, CDR2 FQGNSA. V was pared by 2 bases and J by 7 bases, with 9 bases between. This chain's CDR3 is CASSLRRQNEQFF. The CDR3 DNA reads TGTGCCAGCAGCTTAAGACGGCAGAATGAGCAGTTCTTC.

There are many counts of this clonotype. V and J are TRBV11-2 and TRBJ2-7, with D perhaps TRBD1 (6 bases). In germline, CDR1 is SGHAT, CDR2 FQNNGV. This CDR3 is built from 13 residues. Trimming took off 8 bases at V and 6 bases at J, with 17 bases between the two ends. CDR3 sequence reads: CASLGAGESEQYF. In nucleotides, the CDR3 is TGTGCCAGCCTAGGGGCAGGGGAGAGCGAGCAGTACTTC.

The V and J genes are TRBV5-6 and TRBJ1-2, with 8 nucleotides matching TRBD1. CDR1 and CDR2 (germline): SGHDT, YYEEEE. This CDR3 is 15 amino acids long. After removal of 1 base from V and 2 bases from J, the junction contained 4 bases not matched to a gene. DNA for the CDR3: TGTGCCAGCAGCTTGAGGCCAGGGGGCAACTATGGCTACACCTTC. This sequence encodes CASSLRPGGNYGYTF.

The chain links TRBV7-2 to TRBJ2-7; 9 bases agree with TRBD2. This CDR3 is 15 amino acids long. After removal of 5 bases from V and 10 bases from J, the junction contained 15 bases not matched to a gene. Germline loops: CDR1 SGHTA, CDR2 FQGNSA. The chain's CDR3 is CASSILAGFSETQYF. DNA for the CDR3: TGTGCCAGCAGCATACTAGCGGGCTTTAGTGAAACCCAGTACTTC.

A note on this clonotype: A much larger clone sits a single nucleotide away, making a read error possible. V and J are TRBV20-1 and TRBJ2-7; 11 nucleotides agree with TRBD2. The V and J ends lost 5 bases and 7 bases, in that order; junction bases with no gene match: 10. The CDR3 length is 14 residues. Germline V lookup: CDR1 DFQATT, CDR2 SNEGSKA (reference sequence). The CDR3 reads CSASTSGTGNEQYF. DNA for the CDR3: TGCAGTGCTTCGACTAGCGGGACGGGAAATGAGCAGTACTTC.

V gene TRBV7-9 combines with J gene TRBJ2-3, with a tentative D call TRBD1 (5 bases). CDR1 and CDR2 (germline): SEHNR, FQNEAQ (reference sequence). This CDR3 is 14 amino acids long. V dropped 1 base and J dropped 2 bases, with 7 bases sitting between them. CDR3 protein: CASSLGQYTDTQYF. CDR3 bases: TGTGCCAGCAGCTTAGGACAGTACACAGATACGCAGTATTTT.

The chain carries TRBV28 and TRBJ2-3; D might be TRBD1 or TRBD2, each matching 5 bases. Trimming cost V 9 bases and J 4 bases, with 11 bases left between them. This CDR3 is 12 amino acids long. Looked up from germline, CDR1 is MDHEN and CDR2 is SYDVKM. The CDR3 region has the DNA TGTGCCAGTAGGGACCCCGCAGATACGCAGTATTTT. Its protein product is CASRDPADTQYF.

This chain uses TRBV7-2 with TRBJ2-3, with TRBD2 identical over 13 bases. After removal of 4 bases from V and 5 bases from J, the junction contained 6 bases not matched to a gene. CDR1 and CDR2 from the germline V gene are SGHTA and FQGNSA. This CDR3 is built from 16 residues. CDR3 bases: TGTGCCAGCAGCTCCCGGACTAGCGGGAGTCTAGATACGCAGTATTTT. Translation gives CASSSRTSGSLDTQYF.

The rearrangement links TRBV10-3 to TRBJ2-5, with D possibly being TRBD2 (6 bases). This CDR3 is built from 14 residues. V was clipped by 0 bases and J by 5 bases, with 10 bases between them. In germline, CDR1 is ENHRY, CDR2 SYGVKD. In DNA form, the CDR3 reads TGTGCCATCAGTGAGTCGGGGGAGGAGGAGACCCAGTACTTC. The encoded protein is CAISESGEEETQYF.